Listed below are T cell receptor beta chains from one sample, sequenced in a study of blood T cell repertoires in COVID-19. Using immunoSEQ multiplex PCR, the repertoire was profiled, and TCRdb retains in-frame clones only, with some absent. The sample holds roughly 220,000 clones, roughly 85% seen once. The sample consisted of PBMCs or T cells enriched from blood (not recorded which). These receptors were obtained from a woman aged 40 to 55 with acute COVID-19. Each CDR3 is given without its conserved first and last residue. D genes are given only for firm matches. Some rows have no size entry. The others give once, few or many, or a class for an expanded clone.

size: -; D: TRBD1; J: TRBJ1-2; V: TRBV3-1/TRBV3-2; CDR3: ASSPGQGGYGYT
size: -; D: TRBD1; J: TRBJ1-1; V: TRBV12-3/TRBV12-4; CDR3: ASSQRTGYEVV
size: -; D: TRBD1; J: TRBJ1-2; V: TRBV4-3; CDR3: ASSQSISTGNYGYT
size: -; D: TRBD1; J: TRBJ1-1; V: TRBV12-5; CDR3: AEEQGPNTEAF
size: -; D: -; J: TRBJ1-5; V: TRBV5-7; CDR3: ASVPDPGTSKGPQH
size: -; D: TRBD2; J: TRBJ2-1; V: TRBV9; CDR3: ASSVGWSGGLNEQF
size: -; D: TRBD1; J: TRBJ1-1; V: TRBV2; CDR3: ASSERTGGLLGNTEAF
size: once; D: TRBD1; J: TRBJ1-1; V: TRBV7-3; CDR3: ASSPTGMGQSNTEAF
size: few; D: TRBD1; J: TRBJ2-5; V: TRBV2; CDR3: ASSLPGQGSETQY
size: -; D: -; J: TRBJ1-2; V: TRBV9; CDR3: ASSVGGGGHT
size: few; D: TRBD2; J: TRBJ2-1; V: TRBV5-5; CDR3: ASSLFTSGYNEQF
size: -; D: TRBD1; J: TRBJ1-6; V: TRBV29-1; CDR3: SVKQGSSYNSPLH
size: -; D: TRBD1; J: TRBJ2-2; V: TRBV29-1; CDR3: SVVKMGQATNTGELF
size: -; D: TRBD1; J: TRBJ2-1; V: TRBV5-4; CDR3: ASSFPGQEYNEQF
size: -; D: -; J: TRBJ1-6; V: TRBV27; CDR3: ASSLLQRNSPLH
size: -; D: -; J: TRBJ2-3; V: TRBV2; CDR3: ASNGAGADTQY
size: -; D: -; J: TRBJ1-1; V: TRBV6-5; CDR3: ASSYLNWAGNTEAF
size: -; D: TRBD1; J: TRBJ1-2; V: TRBV7-9; CDR3: ASSSGGDGYT
size: -; D: -; J: TRBJ2-1; V: TRBV5-1; CDR3: ASSLIDEQF